The source of this T cell receptor beta chain is a study of T-cell memory formation after mild COVID-19. Turning to this clonotype: Its antigen is unidentified.

Study observations and caveats: Mainly in CM and EM were contracting CD4+ clones; CD8+ were in EMRA. Researchers found some responding clones in pre-infection memory, a sign that cross-reactive memory joined. SARS-CoV-2 specificity of second-wave clones peaking day 37 was unconfirmed.

TCRdb reanalysed the 5' RACE reads using MiXCR and keeps one entry per CDR3 protein. Here the sample spans 560,000 or so distinct CDR3 sequences, around a sixth being singletons. V lost 0 bases and J 3 bases, leaving 10 bases between the germline ends. CDR1 and CDR2 from the germline V gene are SGHRS and YFSETQ. The CDR3 length is 14 residues. The sample was PBMCs or a T cell subset sorted from them (not recorded which). The chain carries TRBV5-1 and TRBJ2-7; D is ambiguous. The clonotype was recovered from an adult woman who had mild COVID-19 (a few samples of this study predate the infection). Cell type and time point are not known. The CDR3 nucleotides are TGCGCCAGCAGCTTGGTCGGCAGCTTCTACGAGCAGTACTTC. Residues: CASSLVGSFYEQYF.